This T cell receptor (beta chain) was captured in a study of early T cells in non-severe SARS-CoV-2 infection. This clonotype was observed at least ten times. The V end was cut by 3 bases, the J end by 0 bases, with 8 bases between. This CDR3 has 15 amino acids. Germline values: CDR1 KGHSH, CDR2 LQKENI. The protocol attached unique molecular identifiers to individual cDNA molecules. In TCRdb, the 5' RACE reads were re-called with MiXCR into one record per CDR3 protein. Seen here are about 92,000 distinct CDR3 sequences, roughly an eighth observed once, and the top ten hold about 7.5%. Sequences were obtained from whole blood. This sequence was found in an adult who was a healthcare worker with PCR-confirmed SARS-CoV-2 infection or an uninfected control (not recorded which). The V and J genes are TRBV18 and TRBJ1-4; D gene unclear. The CDR3 is CASSPIQATNEKLFF. DNA of the CDR3: TGTGCCAGCTCACCCATACAAGCAACTAATGAAAAACTGTTTTTT.